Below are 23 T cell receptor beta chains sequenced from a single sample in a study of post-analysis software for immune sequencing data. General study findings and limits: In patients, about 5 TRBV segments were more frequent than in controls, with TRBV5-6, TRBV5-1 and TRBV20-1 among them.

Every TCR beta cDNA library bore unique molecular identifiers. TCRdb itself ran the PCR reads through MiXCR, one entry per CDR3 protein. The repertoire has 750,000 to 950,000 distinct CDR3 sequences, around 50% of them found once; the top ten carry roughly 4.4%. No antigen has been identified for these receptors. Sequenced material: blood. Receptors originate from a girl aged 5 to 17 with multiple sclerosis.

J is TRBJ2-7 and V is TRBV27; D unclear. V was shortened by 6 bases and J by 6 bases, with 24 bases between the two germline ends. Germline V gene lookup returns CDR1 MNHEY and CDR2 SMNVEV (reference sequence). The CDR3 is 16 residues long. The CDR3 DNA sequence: TGTGCCAGCAGCCCCTCCTCAGTGGTTGCTATAACCGAGCAGTACTTC. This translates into CASSPSSVVAITEQYF.

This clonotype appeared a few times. The CDR3 reads CSAPTGGSETQYF. CDR3 in DNA: TGCAGTGCCCCAACAGGGGGCTCGGAGACCCAGTACTTC. The chain couples TRBV20-1 to TRBJ2-5, with TRBD1 matching over 9 bases. Germline-derived CDR1 and CDR2 are DFQATT and SNEGSKA (reference sequence). The CDR3 is 13 residues long. Trimming removed 6 bases from V and 5 bases from J; junction bases left unmatched: 7.

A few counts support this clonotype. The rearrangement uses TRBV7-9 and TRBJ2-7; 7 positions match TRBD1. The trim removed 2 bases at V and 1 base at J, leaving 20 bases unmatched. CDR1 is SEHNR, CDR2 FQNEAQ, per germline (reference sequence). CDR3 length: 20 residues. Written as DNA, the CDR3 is TGTGCCAGCAGCTTAAAAACCGTCGACAGGGTCCAAAACCCTTCCTACGAGCAGTACTTC. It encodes CASSLKTVDRVQNPSYEQYF.

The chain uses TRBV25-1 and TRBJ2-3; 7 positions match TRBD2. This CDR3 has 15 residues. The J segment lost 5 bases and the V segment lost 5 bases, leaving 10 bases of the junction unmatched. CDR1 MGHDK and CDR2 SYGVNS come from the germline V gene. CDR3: CASSIGAGRGDTQYF. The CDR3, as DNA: TGTGCCAGCAGTATTGGAGCGGGGAGAGGAGATACGCAGTATTTT. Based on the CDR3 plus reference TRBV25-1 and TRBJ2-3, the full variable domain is EADIYQTPRYLVIGTGKKITLECSQTMGHDKMYWYQQDPGMELHLIHYSYGVNSTEKGDLSSESTVSRIRTEHFPLTLESARPSHTSQYLCASSIGAGRGDTQYFGPGTRLTVL.

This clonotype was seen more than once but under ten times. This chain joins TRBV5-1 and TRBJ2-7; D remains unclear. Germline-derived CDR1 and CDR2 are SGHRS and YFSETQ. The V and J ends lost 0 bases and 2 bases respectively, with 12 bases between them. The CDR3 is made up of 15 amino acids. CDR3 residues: CASSLAERNTYEQYF. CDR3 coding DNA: TGCGCCAGCAGCTTGGCCGAGCGAAATACCTACGAGCAGTACTTC.

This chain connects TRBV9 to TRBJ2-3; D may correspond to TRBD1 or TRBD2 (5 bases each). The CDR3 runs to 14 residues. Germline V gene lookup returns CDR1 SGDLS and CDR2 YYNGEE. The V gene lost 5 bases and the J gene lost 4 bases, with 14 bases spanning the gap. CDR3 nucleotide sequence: TGTGCCAGCAGTCTGGGGGTTACCGCAGATACGCAGTATTTT. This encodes CASSLGVTADTQYF. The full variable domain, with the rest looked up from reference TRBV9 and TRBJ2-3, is DSGVTQTPKHLITATGQRVTLRCSPRSGDLSVYWYQQSLDQGLQFLIQYYNGEERAKGNILERFSAQQFPDLHSELNLSSLELGDSALYFCASSLGVTADTQYFGPGTRLTVL.

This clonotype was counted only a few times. CDR3 nucleotide sequence: TGTGCCATCGGCCGTTCCTCGACAGGCGATGAGCAGTACTTC. This gives the protein CAIGRSSTGDEQYF. The chain carries TRBV10-3 and TRBJ2-5; D is perhaps TRBD1 (6 bases). The CDR3 runs 14 residues. The germline V and J ends were trimmed by 8 bases and 11 bases, with 24 bases remaining between them. Germline assignment: CDR1 ENHRY and CDR2 SYGVKD.

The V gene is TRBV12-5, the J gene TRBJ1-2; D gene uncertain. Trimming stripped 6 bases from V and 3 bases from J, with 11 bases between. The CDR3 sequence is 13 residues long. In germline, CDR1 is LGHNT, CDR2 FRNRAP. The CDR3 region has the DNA TGTGCTAGTGGACCGCTCGAGGACTATGGCTACACCTTC. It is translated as CASGPLEDYGYTF.

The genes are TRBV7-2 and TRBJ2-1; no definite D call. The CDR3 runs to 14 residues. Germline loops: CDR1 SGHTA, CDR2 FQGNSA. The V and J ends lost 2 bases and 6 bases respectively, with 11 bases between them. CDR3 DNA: TGTGCCAGCAGCTTATTCGCGCGGAGCAATGAGCAGTTCTTC. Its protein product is CASSLFARSNEQFF.

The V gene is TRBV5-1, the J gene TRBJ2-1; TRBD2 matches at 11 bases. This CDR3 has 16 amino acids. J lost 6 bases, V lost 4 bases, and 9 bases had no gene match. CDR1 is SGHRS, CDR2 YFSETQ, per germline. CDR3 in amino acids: CASSPIVAGGRNEQFF. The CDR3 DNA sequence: TGCGCCAGCAGCCCGATCGTAGCGGGAGGGCGCAATGAGCAGTTCTTC.

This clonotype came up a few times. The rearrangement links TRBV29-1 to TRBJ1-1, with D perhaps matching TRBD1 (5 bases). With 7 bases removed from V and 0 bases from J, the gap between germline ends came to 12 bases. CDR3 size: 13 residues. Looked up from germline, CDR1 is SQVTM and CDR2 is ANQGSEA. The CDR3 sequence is CSGEGLLNTEAFF. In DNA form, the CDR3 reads TGCAGCGGGGAGGGACTCCTGAACACTGAAGCTTTCTTT.

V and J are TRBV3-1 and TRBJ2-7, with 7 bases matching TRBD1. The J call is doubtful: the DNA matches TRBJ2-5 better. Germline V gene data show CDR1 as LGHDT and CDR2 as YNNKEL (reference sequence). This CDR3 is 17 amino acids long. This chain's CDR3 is CASSPTTGFRSQETQYF. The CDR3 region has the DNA TGTGCCAGCAGCCCCACGACAGGGTTCCGCAGTCAAGAGACCCAGTACTTC.

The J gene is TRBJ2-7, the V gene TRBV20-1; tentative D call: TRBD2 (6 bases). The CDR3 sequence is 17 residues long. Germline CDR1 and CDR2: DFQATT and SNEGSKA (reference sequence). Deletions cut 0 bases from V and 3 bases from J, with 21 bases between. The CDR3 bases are TGCAGTGCTAGAGATCGTGGAGGGAGGACCTTCTTCTACGAGCAGTACTTC. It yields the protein CSARDRGGRTFFYEQYF.

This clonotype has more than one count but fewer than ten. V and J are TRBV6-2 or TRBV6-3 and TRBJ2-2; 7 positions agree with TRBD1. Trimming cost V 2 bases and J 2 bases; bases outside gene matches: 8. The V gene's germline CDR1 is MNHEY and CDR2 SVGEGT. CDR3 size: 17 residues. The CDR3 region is CASSYEPGQINTGELFF. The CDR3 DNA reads TGTGCCAGCAGTTACGAACCGGGACAGATTAACACCGGGGAGCTGTTTTTT.

CDR3 amino acids: CASGLDPTAFSITQYF. The CDR3 DNA reads TGTGCTAGTGGTTTGGACCCAACTGCGTTCTCGATTACGCAGTATTTT. The J gene is TRBJ2-3, the V gene TRBV12-5; D not resolved. CDR3 length equals 16 residues. V lost 1 base and J lost 8, with 19 bases in between. Germline V gene sequence: CDR1 LGHNT, CDR2 FRNRAP.

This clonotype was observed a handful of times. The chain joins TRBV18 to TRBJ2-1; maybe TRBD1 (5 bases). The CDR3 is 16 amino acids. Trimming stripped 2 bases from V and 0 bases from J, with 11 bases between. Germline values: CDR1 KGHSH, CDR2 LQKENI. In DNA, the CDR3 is TGTGCCAGCTCACCAGCCCAGGGCAGCTCCTACAATGAGCAGTTCTTC. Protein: CASSPAQGSSYNEQFF.

The CDR3 is CASSLDPFGGTEAFF. CDR3 nucleotides: TGCGCCAGCAGCTTAGACCCGTTTGGGGGCACTGAAGCTTTCTTT. J is TRBJ1-1 and V is TRBV5-1; possible D gene TRBD1, 5 bases. Looked up from germline, CDR1 is SGHRS and CDR2 is YFSETQ. V was trimmed by 2 bases and J by 4 bases, leaving 15 bases between them. The CDR3 covers 15 residues.

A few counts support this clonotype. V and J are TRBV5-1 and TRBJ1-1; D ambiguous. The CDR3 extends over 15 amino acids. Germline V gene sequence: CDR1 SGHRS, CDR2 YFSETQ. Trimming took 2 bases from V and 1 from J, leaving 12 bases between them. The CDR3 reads CASSFRIPPNTEAFF. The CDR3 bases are TGCGCCAGCAGCTTCAGGATCCCACCGAACACTGAAGCTTTCTTT.

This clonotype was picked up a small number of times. The chain's CDR3 is CASSPPISMRAVWSPEQYF. Here the CDR3 DNA reads TGTGCCAGCTCACCACCGATATCCATGCGGGCAGTTTGGTCTCCCGAGCAGTACTTC. V and J are TRBV18 and TRBJ2-5, with D tentatively TRBD2 (5 bases). The J call may be mistaken, given a closer DNA end match to TRBJ2-7. The CDR3 consists of 19 residues. Per germline, CDR1 KGHSH and CDR2 LQKENI.

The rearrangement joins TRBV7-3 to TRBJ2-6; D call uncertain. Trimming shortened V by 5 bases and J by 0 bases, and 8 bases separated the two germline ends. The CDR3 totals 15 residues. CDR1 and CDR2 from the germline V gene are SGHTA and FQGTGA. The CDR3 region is CASSPTISGANVLTF. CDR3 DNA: TGTGCCAGCAGCCCAACAATCTCTGGGGCCAACGTCCTGACTTTC.

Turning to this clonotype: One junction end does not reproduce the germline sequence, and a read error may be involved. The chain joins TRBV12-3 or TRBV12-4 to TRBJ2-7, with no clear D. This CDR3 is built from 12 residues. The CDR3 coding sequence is TGTGCCAGCAGTTTAGTAGGGTACGGGCAGTACTTC. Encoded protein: CASSLVGYGQYF.

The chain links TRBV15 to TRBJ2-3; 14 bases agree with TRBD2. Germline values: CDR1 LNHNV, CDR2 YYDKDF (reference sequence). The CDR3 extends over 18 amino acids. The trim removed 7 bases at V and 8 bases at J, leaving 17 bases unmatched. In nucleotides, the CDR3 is TGTGCCACCAACACTACGGGACTAGCGGGAGTAGCGTGGAGTACGCAGTATTTT. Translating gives CATNTTGLAGVAWSTQYF.

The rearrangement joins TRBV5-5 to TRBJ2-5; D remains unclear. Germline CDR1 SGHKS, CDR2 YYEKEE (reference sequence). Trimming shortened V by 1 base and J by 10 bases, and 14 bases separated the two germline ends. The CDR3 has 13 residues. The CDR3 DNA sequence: TGTGCCAGCAGCTTGCCTTCCCCGAACTTCCAGTACTTC. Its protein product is CASSLPSPNFQYF.